Below, 11 T cell receptor beta chains from the same sample are listed, as sequenced in a study of post-analysis software for immune sequencing data (dated by TCRdb to the mid-2010s). Library prep was done by PCR. Sequencing relied on an Illumina HiSeq 2500. Unique molecular identifiers were incorporated into TCR beta cDNA libraries to reduce PCR and sequencing biases. TCRdb redid the processing of the public reads, applying fastp at Q25 and MiXCR, and retained in-frame beta chains. Every entry covers one CDR3 protein and lists the most common genes and DNA from its rows. The sample table contains hundreds of thousands of distinct CDR3 sequences; only one count was recorded for roughly 40% of them. In total, the top ten clones hold more than 1.5% of the sample. Findings and caveats that apply to the study as a whole: Significantly higher frequencies in patients than in controls were found for five or six TRBV segments, including TRBV5-6, TRBV5-1 and TRBV20-1.

No antigen is known for these receptors. Specimen: blood. Every receptor here comes from a girl between 10 and 17 years old with multiple sclerosis.

The count of this clonotype is one. This chain links TRBV25-1 with TRBJ1-1, with D possibly TRBD1 on 5 matching bases. CDR1 and CDR2 (germline): MGHDK, SYGVNS. V lost 1 base and J 4 bases, leaving 13 bases between the germline ends. This CDR3 comprises 15 residues. CDR3 residues: CASSEWSARGTEAFF. The CDR3 DNA reads as TGTGCCAGCAGTGAATGGTCCGCGAGGGGCACTGAAGCTTTCTTT.

This sequence joins TRBV29-1 and TRBJ2-1; D is perhaps TRBD1 or TRBD2 (6 bases each). The CDR3 totals 13 residues. V was shortened by 3 bases and J by 12 bases, with 18 bases between the two germline ends. CDR1 and CDR2 (germline): SQVTM, ANQGSEA. The CDR3 DNA is TGCAGCGTTGAGGAGGTGGAGGGACATCCGCAGTTCTTC. This codes for CSVEEVEGHPQFF.

The V call is TRBV5-1, the J call TRBJ1-1, with TRBD1 identical over 8 bases. CDR1 is SGHRS, CDR2 YFSETQ, per germline. The CDR3 is 16 amino acids. V trimming: 4 bases; J trimming: 2 bases; junction bases outside the gene matches: 10. CDR3 nucleotide sequence: TGCGCCAGCAGCCCGGAATGGACAGGGCTAAACACTGAAGCTTTCTTT. Its protein product is CASSPEWTGLNTEAFF.

The chain couples TRBV5-5 to TRBJ1-1, with D possibly matching TRBD1 (6 bases). The germline V and J ends were trimmed by 0 bases and 1 base, with 10 bases remaining between them. Germline CDR1 reads SGHKS; CDR2 reads YYEKEE (reference sequence). The CDR3 has 15 residues. Written as DNA, the CDR3 is TGTGCCAGCAGCTTGGGACAGGCGTGGAACACTGAAGCTTTCTTT. It specifies CASSLGQAWNTEAFF. The full variable domain, its missing parts supplied by reference TRBV5-5 and TRBJ1-1, is DAGVTQSPTHLIKTRGQQVTLRCSPISGHKSVSWYQQVLGQGPQFIFQYYEKEERGRGNFPDRFSARQFPNYSSELNVNALLLGDSALYLCASSLGQAWNTEAFFGQGTRLTVV.

This clonotype showed up just a few times. The V call is TRBV4-2, the J call TRBJ2-5; D call uncertain. The germline V and J ends were trimmed by 6 bases and 5 bases, with 13 bases remaining between them. Germline V gene lookup returns CDR1 LGHNA and CDR2 YNFKEQ. The CDR3 covers 13 residues. CDR3 DNA sequence: TGTGCCAGCAGTCCTAGGAAGAGGGAGACCCAGTACTTC. Amino acid sequence: CASSPRKRETQYF.

J is TRBJ1-1 and V is TRBV4-1; D ambiguous. There are 16 residues in the CDR3. Looked up from germline, CDR1 is MGHRA and CDR2 is YSYEKL. The V end lost 0 bases, the J end lost 0 bases, and 11 bases lay between the germline ends. The CDR3 protein is CASSQERPFMNTEAFF. CDR3 in DNA: TGCGCCAGCAGCCAAGAGAGGCCGTTCATGAACACTGAAGCTTTCTTT.

The chain recombines TRBV12-3 or TRBV12-4 with TRBJ1-4; D remains unclear. The CDR3 runs 15 residues. With 5 bases removed from V and 8 bases from J, the gap between germline ends came to 18 bases. The CDR3 loop is CASSPSDGLGEKLFF. CDR3 nucleotide sequence: TGTGCCAGCAGTCCCTCGGACGGGTTAGGGGAAAAACTGTTTTTT.

V gene TRBV10-2 combines with J gene TRBJ2-7; 7 bases agree with TRBD2. Looked up from germline, CDR1 is WSHSY and CDR2 is SAAADI. Trimming removed 2 bases from V and 0 bases from J; junction bases left unmatched: 10. CDR3 length: 17 residues. Here the CDR3 reads CASSESKWTRSSYEQYF. The CDR3 nucleotides read TGCGCCAGCAGTGAGAGTAAGTGGACTAGGAGCTCCTACGAGCAGTACTTC.

The V call is TRBV18, the J call TRBJ1-2; 9 bases are shared with TRBD1. Germline V gene sequence: CDR1 KGHSH, CDR2 LQKENI. V lost 3 bases and J lost 8; bases outside the gene matches: 7. The CDR3 length is 14 residues. The CDR3 reads CASSPGTGPRGYTF. The CDR3 DNA reads as TGTGCCAGCTCACCCGGGACAGGGCCTCGGGGCTACACCTTC. Drawing the rest from reference TRBV18 and TRBJ1-2, the complete variable domain is NAGVMQNPRHLVRRRGQEARLRCSPMKGHSHVYWYRQLPEEGLKFMVYLQKENIIDESGMPKERFSAEFPKEGPSILRIQQVVRGDSAAYFCASSPGTGPRGYTFGSGTRLTVV.

This clonotype has just a few counts. The chain carries TRBV7-9 and TRBJ1-2, with a possible D match to TRBD1 (6 bases). Germline V gene sequence: CDR1 SEHNR, CDR2 FQNEAQ (reference sequence). Trimming pared 11 bases from V and 11 bases from J, leaving 24 bases between. There are 13 residues in the CDR3. CDR3 protein: CAYGQGPQDRYTF. Written as DNA, the CDR3 is TGTGCCTACGGTCAGGGGCCCCAGGATAGGTACACCTTC. Combining the CDR3 with reference TRBV7-9 and TRBJ1-2 gives the whole variable domain DTGVSQNPRHKITKRGQNVTFRCDPISEHNRLYWYRQTLGQGPEFLTYFQNEAQLEKSRLLSDRFSAERPKGSFSTLEIQRTEQGDSAMYLCAYGQGPQDRYTFGSGTRLTVV.

The V call is TRBV12-3 or TRBV12-4, the J call TRBJ1-1, with D possibly being TRBD1 (6 bases). The CDR3 contains 13 residues. Trimming cost V 6 bases and J 5 bases, with 13 bases left between them. CDR3 in amino acids: CASRRGGSTEAFF. The DNA for the CDR3 is TGTGCCAGCAGGAGGGGGGGAAGTACTGAAGCTTTCTTT.